A selection of T cell receptor beta chains follows, all from one sample in a study of T cell responses to AZD1222 COVID-19 vaccine. Assay used: immunoSEQ multiplex PCR; TCRdb lists only in-frame clones, some missing. The table includes 200,000 or so clones, about 94% detected once. Here the sequenced sample was peripheral blood, taken on day 0 of AZD1222 vaccination. These receptors were obtained from an adult in good health. CDR3s include the opening cysteine and the closing phenylalanine or tryptophan. The D gene is left open where the match is weak. The listing skips clone size in some rows; elsewhere it reads once, few, many or a size class.

clone_size	v_call	d_call	j_call	cdr3_aa	cdr3_nt
.	TRBV9	TRBD1	TRBJ2-3	CASSVRQGADTQYF	TGTGCCAGCAGCGTACGACAGGGGGCAGATACGCAGTATTTT
.	TRBV7-2	TRBD2	TRBJ2-1	CASSLVPPTSGGYNEQFF	TGTGCCAGCAGCTTAGTACCGCCGACTAGCGGGGGCTACAATGAGCAGTTCTTC
.	TRBV11-2	.	TRBJ2-7	CASSPLVKQYF	TGTGCCAGCAGCCCCTTAGTAAAGCAGTACTTC
.	TRBV5-4	TRBD2	TRBJ2-7	CASSLASGKVYEQYF	TGTGCCAGCAGCTTGGCTAGCGGGAAGGTCTACGAGCAGTACTTC
.	TRBV6-5	.	TRBJ2-5	CASSTTRGAETQYF	TGTGCCAGCAGTACGACTCGGGGGGCGGAGACCCAGTACTTC
.	TRBV6-5	.	TRBJ2-7	CASRPNRGGEQYF	TGTGCCAGCAGGCCTAACAGGGGGGGCGAGCAGTACTTC
.	TRBV27	.	TRBJ2-1	CASSQRGQKYNEQFF	TGTGCCAGCAGTCAAAGGGGACAAAAGTACAATGAGCAGTTCTTC
.	TRBV27	TRBD1	TRBJ1-1	CASSPGTATEAFF	TGTGCCAGCAGTCCAGGGACAGCGACTGAAGCTTTCTTT
.	TRBV6-4	.	TRBJ1-2	CASSDRGPGGYTF	TGTGCCAGCAGTGACAGGGGACCCGGTGGCTACACCTTC
once	TRBV27	.	TRBJ1-6	CASSLWGDSPLHF	TGTGCCAGCAGTTTATGGGGGGATTCACCCCTCCACTTT
.	TRBV15	.	TRBJ1-2	CATSRDQAAWDGYTF	TGTGCCACCAGCAGAGATCAGGCAGCCTGGGATGGCTACACCTTC
.	TRBV19	.	TRBJ1-1	CASSAGVEAFF	TGTGCCAGTAGTGCAGGGGTTGAAGCTTTCTTT
.	TRBV6-1	.	TRBJ1-1	CASSGRRQAILNTEAFF	TGTGCCAGCAGTGGCCGACGACAGGCGATCCTGAACACTGAAGCTTTCTTT
.	TRBV18	.	TRBJ1-1	CASSLHLNTEAFF	TGTGCCAGCTCACTGCACTTGAACACTGAAGCTTTCTTT
.	TRBV6-2/TRBV6-3	TRBD2	TRBJ2-7	CASSYSASGRPLYEQYF	TGTGCCAGCAGTTACTCGGCTAGCGGGAGGCCGCTCTACGAGCAGTACTTC
once	TRBV6-5	.	TRBJ1-4	CASSGGLPNEKLFF	TGTGCCAGCTCGGGGGGCCTCCCTAATGAAAAACTGTTTTTT
.	TRBV28	.	TRBJ2-5	CASSLISGGWEETQYF	TGTGCCAGCAGTTTAATATCTGGTGGGTGGGAAGAGACCCAGTACTTC
.	TRBV2	TRBD1	TRBJ1-2	CASSRRTTGVGFYSSYGYTF	TGTGCCAGCAGTCGACGAACAACAGGGGTGGGTTTTTACTCTAGCTATGGCTACACCTTC
.	TRBV30	.	TRBJ1-5	CAWSVRQGINQPQHF	TGTGCCTGGAGTGTTAGGCAGGGGATCAATCAGCCCCAGCATTTT
.	TRBV6-5	.	TRBJ2-4	CASSYSLTFKNIQYF	TGTGCCAGCAGTTACTCCCTTACGTTCAAAAACATTCAGTACTTC
once	TRBV2	.	TRBJ2-1	CASSYTGNPQFF	TGTGCCAGCAGCTATACAGGGAACCCACAGTTCTTC
.	TRBV5-6	TRBD2	TRBJ2-7	CASSSGGGRYEQYF	TGTGCCAGCAGCTCGGGAGGGGGACGTTACGAGCAGTACTTC
.	TRBV13	.	TRBJ1-3	CASEISGNTIYF	TGTGCCAGCGAGATCTCTGGAAACACCATATATTTT
.	TRBV7-6	.	TRBJ2-1	CASSFSRYNEQFF	TGTGCCAGCAGCTTCTCAAGGTACAATGAGCAGTTCTTC
.	TRBV28	TRBD2	TRBJ2-3	CASSLGLAGRTDTQYF	TGTGCCAGCAGTTTGGGACTAGCGGGACGCACAGATACGCAGTATTTT
.	TRBV5-4	.	TRBJ1-5	CASSLWGQPQHF	TGTGCCAGCAGCTTGTGGGGGCAGCCCCAGCATTTT
.	TRBV7-9	TRBD2	TRBJ2-4	CASSPTGLASNIQYF	TGTGCCAGCAGCCCAACGGGACTAGCGTCCAACATTCAGTACTTC
.	TRBV3-1/TRBV3-2	.	TRBJ2-1	CASSQDQGFPNEQFF	TGTGCCAGCAGCCAAGATCAGGGATTTCCCAATGAGCAGTTCTTC
.	TRBV4-3	.	TRBJ2-3	CASSQDHTGPPDTQYF	TGCGCCAGCAGCCAAGATCACACAGGGCCGCCAGATACGCAGTATTTT
.	TRBV27	TRBD1	TRBJ2-7	CASSLSLSWSGGGLAYEQYF	TGTGCCAGCAGTTTATCCCTTTCCTGGTCAGGGGGCGGTCTGGCATACGAGCAGTACTTC
.	TRBV30	.	TRBJ1-2	CAWSRGTMGYTF	TGTGCCTGGAGTCGGGGAACCATGGGCTACACCTTC
few	TRBV2	.	TRBJ2-5	CASSDRRESQETQYF	TGTGCCAGCAGTGACCGAAGAGAAAGCCAAGAGACCCAGTACTTC
.	TRBV19	.	TRBJ1-1	CASSPRHLNTEAFF	TGTGCCAGTAGTCCCCGACATCTGAACACTGAAGCTTTCTTT
.	TRBV5-4	.	TRBJ2-3	CASSLTDTQYF	TGTGCCAGCAGCTTGACAGATACGCAGTATTTT
.	TRBV27	TRBD2	TRBJ2-7	CASSLIGLAIHEQYF	TGTGCCAGCAGTTTAATCGGACTAGCGATCCACGAGCAGTACTTC
.	TRBV9	TRBD1	TRBJ1-2	CASSVRPGQGVGGYTF	TGTGCCAGCAGCGTGAGGCCGGGACAGGGGGTCGGTGGCTACACCTTC
.	TRBV3-1/TRBV3-2	.	TRBJ1-2	CASRRGFNYGYTF	TGTGCCAGCAGGAGGGGCTTTAACTATGGCTACACCTTC
.	TRBV2	.	TRBJ2-7	CASSEEAVPYEQYF	TGTGCCAGCAGTGAAGAGGCAGTTCCCTACGAGCAGTACTTC
.	TRBV2	.	TRBJ1-2	CASTNKGLSYGYTF	TGTGCCAGCACCAATAAGGGGCTTTCCTATGGCTACACCTTC
.	TRBV6-5	TRBD1	TRBJ2-5	CASRQGMETQYF	TGTGCCAGCAGACAGGGGATGGAGACCCAGTACTTC
.	TRBV5-1	.	TRBJ1-1	CASSLRQGLNTEAFF	TGCGCCAGCAGCTTGAGGCAGGGATTGAACACTGAAGCTTTCTTT
.	TRBV2	.	TRBJ2-1	CASNREPWDEQFF	TGTGCCAGCAACCGGGAGCCTTGGGATGAGCAGTTCTTC
.	TRBV19	.	TRBJ2-2	CASSPQGHTGELFF	TGTGCCAGTAGTCCGCAGGGTCACACCGGGGAGCTGTTTTTT
.	TRBV2	TRBD1	TRBJ1-6	CARGPDRGNSPLHF	TGTGCCAGGGGCCCGGACAGGGGAAATTCACCCCTCCACTTT
.	TRBV19	.	TRBJ2-3	CASSLNSGSTDTQYF	TGTGCCAGTAGCCTAAATAGCGGTAGCACAGATACGCAGTATTTT
.	TRBV5-1	TRBD2	TRBJ2-2	CASSPSGGLNTGELFF	TGCGCCAGCAGCCCTAGCGGAGGCTTGAACACCGGGGAGCTGTTTTTT
.	TRBV7-2	.	TRBJ1-1	CASSLFSWDTEAFF	TGTGCCAGCAGCTTATTCTCCTGGGACACTGAAGCTTTCTTT
.	TRBV10-3	.	TRBJ2-7	CAISRDNSYEQYF	TGTGCCATCAGCCGGGACAACTCCTACGAGCAGTACTTC
.	TRBV7-9	.	TRBJ2-5	CASSDTVYQETQYF	TGTGCCAGCAGCGATACAGTCTACCAAGAGACCCAGTACTTC
.	TRBV5-1	TRBD1	TRBJ1-2	CASSYDTGTGVLDGYTF	TGCGCCAGCAGTTATGACACGGGGACAGGGGTTTTAGATGGCTACACCTTC
.	TRBV4-3	.	TRBJ1-6	CASSAGGLNSPLHF	TGCGCCAGCAGCGCCGGGGGACTGAATTCACCCCTCCACTTT